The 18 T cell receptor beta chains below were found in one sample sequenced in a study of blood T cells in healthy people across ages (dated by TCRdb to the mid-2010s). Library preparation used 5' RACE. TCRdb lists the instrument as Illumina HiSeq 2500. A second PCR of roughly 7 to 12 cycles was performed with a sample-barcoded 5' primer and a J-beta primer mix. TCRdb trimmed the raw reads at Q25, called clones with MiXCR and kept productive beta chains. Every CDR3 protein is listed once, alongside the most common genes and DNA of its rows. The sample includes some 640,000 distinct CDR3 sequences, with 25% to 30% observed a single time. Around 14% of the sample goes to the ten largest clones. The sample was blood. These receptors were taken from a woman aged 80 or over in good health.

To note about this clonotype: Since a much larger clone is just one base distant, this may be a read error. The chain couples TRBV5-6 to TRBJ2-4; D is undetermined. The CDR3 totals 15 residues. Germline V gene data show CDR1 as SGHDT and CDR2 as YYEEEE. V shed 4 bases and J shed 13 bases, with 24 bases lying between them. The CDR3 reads CASSQRWDYRVEQYF. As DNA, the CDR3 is TGTGCCAGCAGCCAAAGGTGGGATTACCGTGTTGAGCAGTACTTC.

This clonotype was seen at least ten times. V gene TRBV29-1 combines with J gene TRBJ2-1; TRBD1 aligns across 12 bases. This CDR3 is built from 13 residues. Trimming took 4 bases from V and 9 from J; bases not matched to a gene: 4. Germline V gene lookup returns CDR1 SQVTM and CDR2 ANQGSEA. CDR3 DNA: TGCAGCGTTGGGGACAGGGGGCAGGCTGAGCAGTTCTTC. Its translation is CSVGDRGQAEQFF.

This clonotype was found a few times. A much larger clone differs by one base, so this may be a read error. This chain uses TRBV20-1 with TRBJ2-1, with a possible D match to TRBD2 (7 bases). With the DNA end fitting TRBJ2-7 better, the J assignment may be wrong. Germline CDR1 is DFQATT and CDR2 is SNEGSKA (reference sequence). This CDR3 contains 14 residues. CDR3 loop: CSAISRGGYNEQYF. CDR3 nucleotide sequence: TGCAGTGCTATCTCGAGGGGGGGTTACAATGAGCAGTACTTC.

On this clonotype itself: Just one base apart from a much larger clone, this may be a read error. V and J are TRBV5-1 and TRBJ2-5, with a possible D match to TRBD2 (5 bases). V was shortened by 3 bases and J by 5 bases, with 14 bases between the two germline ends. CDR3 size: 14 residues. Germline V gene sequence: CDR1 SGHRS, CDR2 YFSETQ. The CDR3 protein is CASSCSAGGETQYF. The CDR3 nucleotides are TGCGCCAGCAGCTGTTCCGCGGGTGGGGAGACCCAGTACTTC.

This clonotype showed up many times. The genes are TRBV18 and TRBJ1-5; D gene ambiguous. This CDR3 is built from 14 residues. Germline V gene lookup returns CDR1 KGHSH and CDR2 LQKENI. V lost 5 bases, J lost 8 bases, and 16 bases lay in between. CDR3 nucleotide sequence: TGTGCCAGCTCATCAGAACACATATTGGAGCCCCAGCATTTT. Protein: CASSSEHILEPQHF.

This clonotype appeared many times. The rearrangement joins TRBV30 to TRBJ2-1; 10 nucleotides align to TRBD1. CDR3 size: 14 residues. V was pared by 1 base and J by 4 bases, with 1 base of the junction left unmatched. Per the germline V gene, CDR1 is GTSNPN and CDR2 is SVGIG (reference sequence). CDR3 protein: CAWSEGQGYNEQFF. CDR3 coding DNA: TGTGCCTGGAGTGAGGGACAGGGGTACAATGAGCAGTTCTTC.

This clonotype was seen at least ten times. CDR3 coding DNA: TGTGCCAGCAGTTTAGGGCGGGGGGGCTCAGATACGCAGTATTTT. The encoded protein is CASSLGRGGSDTQYF. The J gene is TRBJ2-3, the V gene TRBV27; TRBD2 matches at 9 bases. V shed 2 bases and J 4 bases; nucleotides not matched to a gene: 4. Germline assignment: CDR1 MNHEY and CDR2 SMNVEV (reference sequence). The CDR3 is 15 amino acids.

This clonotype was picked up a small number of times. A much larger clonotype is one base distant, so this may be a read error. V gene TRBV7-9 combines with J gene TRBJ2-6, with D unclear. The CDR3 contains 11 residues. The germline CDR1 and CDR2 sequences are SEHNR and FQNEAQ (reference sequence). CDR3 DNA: TGTGCCAGCAGCCCCGCCAACGTCCGGACTTTC. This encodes CASSPANVRTF.

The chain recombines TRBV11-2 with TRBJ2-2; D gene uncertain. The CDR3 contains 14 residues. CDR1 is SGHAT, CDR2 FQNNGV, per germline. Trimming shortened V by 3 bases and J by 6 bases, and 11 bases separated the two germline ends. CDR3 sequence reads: CASSFNGPAGELFF. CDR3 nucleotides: TGTGCCAGCAGCTTCAATGGCCCAGCCGGGGAGCTGTTTTTT.

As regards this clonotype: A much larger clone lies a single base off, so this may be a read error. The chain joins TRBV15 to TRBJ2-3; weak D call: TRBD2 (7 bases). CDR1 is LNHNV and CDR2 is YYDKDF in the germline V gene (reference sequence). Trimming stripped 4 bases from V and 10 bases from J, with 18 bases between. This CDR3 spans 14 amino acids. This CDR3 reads CATSTGGAGTSQYF. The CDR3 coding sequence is TGTGCCACCAGCACGGGGGGTGCCGGGACATCGCAGTATTTT.

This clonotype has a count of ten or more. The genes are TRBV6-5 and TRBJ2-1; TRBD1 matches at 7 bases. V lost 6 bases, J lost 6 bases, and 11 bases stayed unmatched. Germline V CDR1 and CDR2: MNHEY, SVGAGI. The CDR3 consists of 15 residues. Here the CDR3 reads CASRLRGQPLNEQFF. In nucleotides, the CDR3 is TGTGCCAGCAGGCTAAGGGGACAGCCGCTCAATGAGCAGTTCTTC.

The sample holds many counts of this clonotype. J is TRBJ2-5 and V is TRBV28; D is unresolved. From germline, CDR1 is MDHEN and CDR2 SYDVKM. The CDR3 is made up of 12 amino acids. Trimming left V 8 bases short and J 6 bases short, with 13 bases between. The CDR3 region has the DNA TGTGCCAGCCTCCAGGACCCAAAGACCCAGTACTTC. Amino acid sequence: CASLQDPKTQYF.

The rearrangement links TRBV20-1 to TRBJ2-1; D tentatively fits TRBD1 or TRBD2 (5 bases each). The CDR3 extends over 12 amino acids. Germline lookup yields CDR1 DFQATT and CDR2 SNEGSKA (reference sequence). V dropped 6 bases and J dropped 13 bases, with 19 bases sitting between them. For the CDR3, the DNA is TGCAGTGCCGGGGCAGGGAGAGAGACCCAGTTCTTC. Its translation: CSAGAGRETQFF.

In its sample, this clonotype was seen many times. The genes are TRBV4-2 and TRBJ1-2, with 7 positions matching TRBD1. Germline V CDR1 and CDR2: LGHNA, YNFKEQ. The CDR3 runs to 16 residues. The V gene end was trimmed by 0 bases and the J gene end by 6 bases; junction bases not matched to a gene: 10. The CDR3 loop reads CASSQDLPGGTDGYTF. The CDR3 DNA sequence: TGTGCCAGCAGCCAAGATTTGCCAGGGGGGACGGATGGCTACACCTTC.

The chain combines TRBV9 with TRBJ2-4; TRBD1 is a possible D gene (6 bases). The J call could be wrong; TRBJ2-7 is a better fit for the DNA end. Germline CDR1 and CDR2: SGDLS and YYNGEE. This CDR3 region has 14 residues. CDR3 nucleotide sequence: TGTGCCAGCAGCGTAGGGGACACTCACTACGAGCAGTACTTC. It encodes CASSVGDTHYEQYF.

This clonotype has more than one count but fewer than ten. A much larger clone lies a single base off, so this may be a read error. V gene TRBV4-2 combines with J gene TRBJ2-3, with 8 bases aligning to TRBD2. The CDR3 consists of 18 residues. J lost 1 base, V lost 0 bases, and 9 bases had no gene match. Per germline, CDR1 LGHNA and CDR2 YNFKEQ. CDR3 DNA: TGTGCCAGCAGCCAAGAATACAGGCGAGCGGGAGGCACAGATACGCAGTATTTT. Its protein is CASSQEYRRAGGTDTQYF.

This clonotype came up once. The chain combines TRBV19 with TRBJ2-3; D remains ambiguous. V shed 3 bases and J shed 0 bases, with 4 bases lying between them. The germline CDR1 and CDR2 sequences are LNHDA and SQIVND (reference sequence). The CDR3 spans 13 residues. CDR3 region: CASSMDSTDTQYF. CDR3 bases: TGTGCCAGTAGTATGGACAGCACAGATACGCAGTATTTT.

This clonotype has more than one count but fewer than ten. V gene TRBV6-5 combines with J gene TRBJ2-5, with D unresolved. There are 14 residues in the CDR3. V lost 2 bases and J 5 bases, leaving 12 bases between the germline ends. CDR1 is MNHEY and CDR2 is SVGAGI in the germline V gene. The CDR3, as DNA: TGTGCCAGCAGTTACCGTACCGGACGGGAGACCCAGTACTTC. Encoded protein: CASSYRTGRETQYF.